A single sample gave rise to the 18 T cell receptor beta chains below, sequenced in a study of T-cell reconstitution after alpha-beta-depleted transplantation in children. For TCRbeta, the library was prepared with unique molecular identifiers. TCRdb reprocessed the PCR reads via MiXCR and lists one record per CDR3 protein. The data contain 500,000 to 750,000 distinct CDR3 sequences, 25% to 30% of them seen just once; the ten biggest clones take up around 36%. This specimen consisted of PBMCs, obtained before TCRalphabeta/CD19-depleted stem cell transplant. These TCRs come from a boy under three years old with Wiskott-Aldrich syndrome, due to receive a stem cell transplant.

The chain links TRBV12-3 or TRBV12-4 to TRBJ1-3; maybe TRBD1 (5 bases). Trimming took 6 bases from V and 0 from J, leaving 12 bases between them. The CDR3 loop spans 15 amino acids. This CDR3 reads CASSPDRGSGNTIYF. Written as DNA, the CDR3 is TGTGCCAGCAGCCCTGACAGAGGCTCTGGAAACACCATATATTTT.

The chain has TRBV7-1 and TRBJ2-3; D might be TRBD2 (5 bases). TRBV7-1 falls under the ORF class, with uncertain function. This CDR3 spans 12 amino acids. Trimming removed 8 bases from V and 7 bases from J, with 13 bases in between. CDR3 nucleotide sequence: TGTGCCAGCGCCCGGAGAGGGTATACGCAGTATTTT. It translates to CASARRGYTQYF.

This clonotype was counted a few times. The rearrangement links TRBV9 to TRBJ2-1; 10 nucleotides agree with TRBD2. V gave up 4 bases and J gave up 10 bases; unmatched junction bases: 11. CDR1 is SGDLS and CDR2 is YYNGEE in the germline V gene. The CDR3 runs 15 residues. The CDR3 is CASSSGGASGGEQFF. CDR3 nucleotide sequence: TGTGCCAGCAGCTCCGGAGGGGCTAGCGGGGGAGAGCAGTTCTTC.

The chain recombines TRBV29-1 with TRBJ2-1, with 11 bases lining up with TRBD2. This CDR3 region has 16 residues. Per the germline V gene, CDR1 is SQVTM and CDR2 is ANQGSEA. Trimming at V came to 6 bases and at J to 0 bases, leaving 7 bases not matched to a gene. Here the CDR3 reads CSVNSGLAGSYNEQFF. Here the CDR3 DNA reads TGCAGCGTCAATTCTGGACTAGCGGGCTCCTACAATGAGCAGTTCTTC.

This clonotype was counted a few times. The V call is TRBV5-1, the J call TRBJ2-1; the match to TRBD2 covers 8 bases. Germline loops: CDR1 SGHRS, CDR2 YFSETQ. V dropped 5 bases and J dropped 2; count of bases not matched to a gene: 12. The CDR3 has 17 residues. The DNA for the CDR3 is TGCGCCAGCAGAACCGGGACTAGTATGTCGCCCTACAATGAGCAGTTCTTC. It specifies CASRTGTSMSPYNEQFF.

This clonotype was seen a few times. The chain links TRBV7-6 to TRBJ2-7; possibly TRBD1 for D (6 bases). The CDR3 is made up of 15 amino acids. The germline CDR1 and CDR2 sequences are SGHVS and FNYEAQ. V gave up 5 bases and J gave up 6 bases, with 20 bases separating them. CDR3 amino acids: CASSAEQGFGVEQYF. CDR3 coding DNA: TGTGCCAGCAGCGCGGAACAGGGATTTGGTGTCGAGCAGTACTTC. Variable domain in full (rest from reference TRBV7-6 and TRBJ2-7): GAGVSQSPRYKVTKRGQDVALRCDPISGHVSLYWYRQALGQGPEFLTYFNYEAQQDKSGLPNDRFSAERPEGSISTLTIQRTEQRDSAMYRCASSAEQGFGVEQYFGPGTRLTVT.

The chain couples TRBV2 to TRBJ2-2; D is uncertain. Trimming took 7 bases from V and 7 from J, leaving 10 bases between them. This CDR3 has 12 residues. CDR1 SNHLY and CDR2 FYNNEI come from the germline V gene. In DNA form, the CDR3 reads TGTGCCAGCAAGGAAGGTTTCGGGGAGCTGTTTTTT. Translating gives CASKEGFGELFF.

This clonotype was seen a handful of times. The chain couples TRBV3-1 to TRBJ2-1; TRBD2 aligns across 10 bases. The CDR3 totals 14 residues. Germline trimming cut 6 bases from V and 7 bases from J; bases unmatched to any gene: 6. CDR1 and CDR2 (germline): LGHDT, YNNKEL (reference sequence). In nucleotides, the CDR3 is TGTGCCAGCAGTCAACTAGCGGGGCAAAATGAGCAGTTCTTC. This translates into CASSQLAGQNEQFF.

This clonotype was seen more than once but under ten times. The V and J genes are TRBV27 and TRBJ2-3; D is uncertain. The CDR3 loop spans 12 amino acids. CDR1 and CDR2 from the germline V gene are MNHEY and SMNVEV (reference sequence). V was trimmed by 7 bases and J by 1 base, leaving 6 bases between them. The CDR3 nucleotides read TGTGCCAGCAATACAGGCACAGATACGCAGTATTTT. Amino acid sequence: CASNTGTDTQYF.

This clonotype was picked up a small number of times. V is TRBV5-1 and J is TRBJ2-7; 14 nucleotides match TRBD2. The trim removed 4 bases at V and 0 bases at J, leaving 9 bases unmatched. Per the germline V gene, CDR1 is SGHRS and CDR2 is YFSETQ. The CDR3 totals 18 residues. The CDR3 region is CASSAGLAGALDSYEQYF. In nucleotides, the CDR3 is TGCGCCAGCAGCGCGGGACTAGCGGGAGCCCTAGACTCCTACGAGCAGTACTTC.

The chain is built from TRBV7-6 and TRBJ2-1, with 11 bases identical to TRBD2. V lost 4 bases to trimming and J lost 11 bases; unmatched junction nucleotides: 10. CDR3 size: 15 residues. Germline V CDR1 and CDR2: SGHVS, FNYEAQ. CDR3 residues: CASSSSPTSGSKQFF. The CDR3 coding sequence is TGTGCCAGCAGCTCGTCCCCAACTAGCGGGAGTAAGCAGTTCTTC.

This chain uses TRBV7-9 with TRBJ1-4; TRBD1 might be the D (5 bases). The CDR3 runs 14 residues. Trimming cost V 3 bases and J 7 bases, with 12 bases left between them. Germline values: CDR1 SEHNR, CDR2 FQNEAQ (reference sequence). Here the CDR3 reads CASSFGAGSEKLFF. CDR3 bases: TGTGCCAGCAGCTTCGGGGCAGGGAGTGAAAAACTGTTTTTT. Combining the CDR3 with reference TRBV7-9 and TRBJ1-4 gives the whole variable domain DTGVSQNPRHKITKRGQNVTFRCDPISEHNRLYWYRQTLGQGPEFLTYFQNEAQLEKSRLLSDRFSAERPKGSFSTLEIQRTEQGDSAMYLCASSFGAGSEKLFFGSGTQLSVL.

In its sample, this clonotype was seen a few times. The chain is built from TRBV6-1 and TRBJ2-5, with TRBD1 as a possible D gene (5 bases). Germline V lookup: CDR1 MNHNS, CDR2 SASEGT. Trimming cost V 0 bases and J 5 bases, with 16 bases left between them. CDR3 length: 16 amino acids. The CDR3 DNA follows: TGTGCCAGCAGTGAAGCACCAGGGCGAGTGAGGGAGACCCAGTACTTC. Encoded protein: CASSEAPGRVRETQYF.

This chain links TRBV7-2 with TRBJ1-4; D is unclear. V was pared by 0 bases and J by 4 bases, with 12 bases between. CDR1 is SGHTA, CDR2 FQGNSA, per germline. The CDR3 consists of 16 residues. Here the CDR3 DNA reads TGTGCCAGCAGCTTAGCGTACAGTCCCAATAATGAAAAACTGTTTTTT. Translated, it gives CASSLAYSPNNEKLFF.

V and J are TRBV27 and TRBJ1-1, with D perhaps matching TRBD1 (5 bases). This CDR3 contains 14 residues. CDR1 and CDR2 (germline): MNHEY, SMNVEV (reference sequence). V was shortened by 4 bases and J by 1 base, with 10 bases between the two germline ends. The CDR3 protein is CASSWGFSNTEAFF. CDR3 bases: TGTGCCAGCAGTTGGGGGTTCTCGAACACTGAAGCTTTCTTT.

V gene TRBV20-1 combines with J gene TRBJ1-2, with D possibly matching TRBD1 (5 bases). V shed 0 bases and J shed 5 bases, with 13 bases lying between them. Germline values: CDR1 DFQATT, CDR2 SNEGSKA (reference sequence). The CDR3 has 14 residues. The CDR3 DNA reads TGCAGTGCTAGAGAGGGGGGAAGAGATTATGGCTACACCTTC. Translated, it gives CSAREGGRDYGYTF.

This chain links TRBV12-3 or TRBV12-4 with TRBJ2-1; maybe TRBD1 (5 bases). Trimming shortened V by 8 bases and J by 5 bases, and 19 bases separated the two germline ends. The CDR3 extends over 15 amino acids. This CDR3 is CASSPAGKSHNEQFF. DNA of the CDR3: TGTGCCAGCTCGCCGGCAGGGAAATCCCACAATGAGCAGTTCTTC.

Note on this clonotype: Germline is not matched at one junction end, which may reflect a read error. The chain is built from TRBV5-1 and TRBJ2-5; TRBD2 aligns across 9 bases. The germline V gene encodes CDR1 SGHRS and CDR2 YFSETQ. This CDR3 region has 14 residues. CDR3 region: CASSSSGVQETQYF. In DNA form, the CDR3 reads TGTGCCAGCAGTTCTAGCGGGGTCCAAGAGACCCAGTACTTC. Full variable domain (rest looked up from reference TRBV5-1 and TRBJ2-5): KAGVTQTPRYLIKTRGQQVTLSCSPISGHRSVSWYQQTPGQGLQFLFEYFSETQRNKGNFPGRFSGRQFSNSRSEMNVSTLELGDSALYLCASSSSGVQETQYFGPGTRLLVL.